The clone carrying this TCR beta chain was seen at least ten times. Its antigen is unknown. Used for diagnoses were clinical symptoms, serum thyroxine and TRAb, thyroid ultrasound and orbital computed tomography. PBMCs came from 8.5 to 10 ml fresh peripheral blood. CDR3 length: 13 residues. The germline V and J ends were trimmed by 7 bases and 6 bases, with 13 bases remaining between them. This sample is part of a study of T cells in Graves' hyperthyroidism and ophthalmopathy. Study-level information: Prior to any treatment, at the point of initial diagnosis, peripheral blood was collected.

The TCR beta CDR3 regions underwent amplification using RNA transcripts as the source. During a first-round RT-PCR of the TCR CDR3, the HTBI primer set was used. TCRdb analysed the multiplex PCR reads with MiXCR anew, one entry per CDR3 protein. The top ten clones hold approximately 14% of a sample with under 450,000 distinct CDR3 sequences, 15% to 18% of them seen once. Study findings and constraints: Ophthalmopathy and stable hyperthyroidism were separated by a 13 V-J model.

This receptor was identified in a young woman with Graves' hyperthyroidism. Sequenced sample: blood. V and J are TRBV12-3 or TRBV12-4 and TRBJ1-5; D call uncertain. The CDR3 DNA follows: TGTGCCAGCACTACGGTCCCGGCTCAGCCCCAGCATTTT. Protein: CASTTVPAQPQHF.